The present entry profiles one T cell receptor (beta chain) with its context. Its antigen is as yet unknown. Each sample had eight separate cDNA synthesis reactions. TCRdb reprocessed the 5' RACE reads and reports one entry per CDR3 protein, with no DNA. The sample features some 400,000 distinct CDR3 sequences, with more than 2% in its top ten. The data belong to a study of monozygotic twins with inflammatory bowel disease. The germline CDR1 and CDR2 sequences are SGDLS and YYNGEE. CDR3 length equals 14 residues. General study results and limits: Extra variability in the repertoires of patients may have come from differing immunosuppressive treatments. Diversity of TCRbeta measured by inverse Simpson was lower in IBD patients than in healthy co-twins.

The source of this sequence is a human donor with ulcerative colitis or Crohn's disease, or a healthy co-twin of an affected twin (not recorded which). Sequenced: blood. The gene calls are TRBV9 and TRBJ1-6. CDR3 sequence reads: CASSVGGEASPLHF. The whole variable domain, remainder taken from reference TRBV9 and TRBJ1-6, is DSGVTQTPKHLITATGQRVTLRCSPRSGDLSVYWYQQSLDQGLQFLIQYYNGEERAKGNILERFSAQQFPDLHSELNLSSLELGDSALYFCASSVGGEASPLHFGNGTRLTVT.